Listed below are T cell receptor beta chains from one sample, sequenced in a study of T cell responses to AZD1222 COVID-19 vaccine. Produced via immunoSEQ multiplex PCR; TCRdb's table is partial and in-frame only. The table shows around 160,000 clones, with 94% occurring only once. The sequences come from peripheral blood, collected on day 0 of AZD1222 vaccination. These receptors were collected from an adult in good health. Each CDR3 is given with its conserved first and last residue. D genes are given only for firm matches. Where a row states a size, it is once, few, many or the class of an expanded clone; other rows omit it.

>.|.|TRBJ2-7|TRBV3-1/TRBV3-2
CASSQASGSYEQYF
TGTGCCAGCAGCCAAGCCTCAGGTTCCTACGAGCAGTACTTC
>.|.|TRBJ1-2|TRBV12-3/TRBV12-4
CASSLPQGPGYTF
TGTGCCAGCAGCCTCCCCCAAGGGCCTGGCTACACCTTC
>.|once|TRBJ2-7|TRBV6-5
CASSYSLGISYEQYF
TGTGCCAGCAGTTACTCCTTAGGGATCTCCTACGAGCAGTACTTC
>.|.|TRBJ2-1|TRBV9
CASSALLTSNEQFF
TGTGCCAGCAGCGCCCTTCTCACTAGCAATGAGCAGTTCTTC
>TRBD1|.|TRBJ2-7|TRBV28
CASSSLGDRGYEQYF
TGTGCCAGCAGTTCCCTGGGAGACAGGGGCTACGAGCAGTACTTC
>.|.|TRBJ1-1|TRBV4-1
CASSQSTNTEAFF
TGCGCCAGCAGCCAATCCACGAACACTGAAGCTTTCTTT
>TRBD2|.|TRBJ2-7|TRBV3-1/TRBV3-2
CASSQVPVSLAGVGGYEQYF
TGTGCCAGCAGCCAAGTGCCCGTCAGCTTAGCGGGAGTTGGTGGCTACGAGCAGTACTTC
>.|.|TRBJ2-1|TRBV7-9
CASSLDPHSSSYNEQFF
TGTGCCAGCAGCTTAGATCCCCACAGCTCCTCCTACAATGAGCAGTTCTTC
>.|.|TRBJ1-1|TRBV10-2
CASSGQNTEAFF
TGCGCCAGCAGTGGACAGAACACTGAAGCTTTCTTT
>TRBD2|.|TRBJ2-7|TRBV18
CASSPQTTSLEQYF
TGTGCCAGCTCACCACAAACGACTAGCCTCGAGCAGTACTTC
>.|.|TRBJ1-6|TRBV28
CASSSNFRSPLHF
TGTGCCAGCAGCTCTAATTTCCGATCACCCCTCCACTTT
>TRBD1|.|TRBJ2-2|TRBV5-1
CASGQGLGTGELFF
TGCGCCAGCGGACAGGGGTTGGGCACCGGGGAGCTGTTTTTT
>TRBD1|.|TRBJ1-2|TRBV5-5
CASSSPDRGYYGYTF
TGTGCCAGCAGCTCCCCGGACAGGGGGTACTATGGCTACACCTTC
>.|.|TRBJ2-7|TRBV30
CAWTPRGGYEQYF
TGTGCCTGGACCCCTCGAGGGGGTTACGAGCAGTACTTC
>.|.|TRBJ2-7|TRBV19
CASSPPESSGRQSSYEQYF
TGTGCCAGTAGTCCCCCCGAAAGTTCCGGCCGCCAAAGCTCCTACGAGCAGTACTTC
>TRBD2|.|TRBJ2-1|TRBV27
CASSPIAGGYNEQFF
TGTGCCAGCAGTCCCATCGCGGGAGGGTACAATGAGCAGTTCTTC
>TRBD2|.|TRBJ2-3|TRBV5-4
CASSLTLLAGGDTDTQYF
TGTGCCAGCAGCTTGACCTTACTAGCGGGAGGAGACACAGATACGCAGTATTTT
>.|few|TRBJ1-2|TRBV14
CASSQGGHYGYTF
TGTGCCAGCAGCCAAGGGGGGCACTATGGCTACACCTTC
>TRBD1|.|TRBJ1-2|TRBV28
CASSLPTGGGYGYTF
TGTGCCAGCAGTTTGCCGACAGGGGGCGGATATGGCTACACCTTC
>TRBD1|.|TRBJ1-5|TRBV4-1
CASSQDPRTGRNQPQHF
TGCGCCAGCAGCCAAGATCCACGGACAGGGCGCAATCAGCCCCAGCATTTT
>TRBD1|.|TRBJ2-7|TRBV7-9
CASSRTGTYEQYF
TGTGCCAGCAGCCGGACAGGAACCTACGAGCAGTACTTC
>TRBD2|few|TRBJ2-2|TRBV7-6
CASRLSLADTGELFF
TGTGCCAGCAGGCTCAGCCTAGCGGACACCGGGGAGCTGTTTTTT
>.|.|TRBJ1-2|TRBV28
CATQSSLLYGYTF
TGTGCCACCCAGTCAAGCCTATTATATGGCTACACCTTC
>TRBD2|.|TRBJ2-7|TRBV5-1
CASSVALAGAPYEQYF
TGCGCCAGCAGCGTCGCATTAGCGGGGGCTCCCTACGAGCAGTACTTC
>TRBD2|.|TRBJ2-2|TRBV7-8
CASSLPTSGRPGELFF
TGTGCCAGCAGCCTCCCTACTAGCGGGAGGCCCGGGGAGCTGTTTTTT
>TRBD1|once|TRBJ1-1|TRBV5-4
CASSDRQGAKVNTEAFF
TGTGCCAGCAGCGATCGACAGGGGGCCAAGGTGAACACTGAAGCTTTCTTT
>.|.|TRBJ2-2|TRBV27
CASSTNTGELFF
TGTGCCAGCAGTACAAACACCGGGGAGCTGTTTTTT
>TRBD1|.|TRBJ2-4|TRBV7-9
CASSAGQGGDIQYF
TGTGCCAGCAGCGCGGGACAGGGTGGGGACATTCAGTACTTC
>TRBD1|once|TRBJ2-2|TRBV5-6
CASGVPGQGSGGTGELFF
TGTGCCAGCGGGGTCCCGGGACAGGGTAGTGGAGGCACCGGGGAGCTGTTTTTT
>.|.|TRBJ2-7|TRBV7-9
CASSRVDYEQYF
TGTGCCAGCAGCAGGGTCGATTACGAGCAGTACTTC
>.|.|TRBJ2-1|TRBV19
CASSTHNEQFF
TGTGCCAGTAGTACGCACAATGAGCAGTTCTTC
>.|.|TRBJ2-3|TRBV5-4
CASSYTDTQYF
TGTGCCAGCAGCTATACAGATACGCAGTATTTT
>.|.|TRBJ1-2|TRBV27
CASSPNPNYGYTF
TGTGCCAGCAGCCCAAACCCTAACTATGGCTACACCTTC
>.|.|TRBJ1-1|TRBV3-1/TRBV3-2
CASSSTRGTEAFF
TGTGCCAGCAGCTCGACCCGGGGGACTGAAGCTTTCTTT
>.|.|TRBJ1-6|TRBV30
CAWSVLGPNSPLHF
TGTGCCTGGAGTGTACTGGGGCCTAATTCACCCCTCCACTTT
>TRBD1|.|TRBJ1-2|TRBV2
CASSLDRAAGYTF
TGTGCCAGCAGTCTTGACAGGGCGGCTGGCTACACCTTC
>.|.|TRBJ1-2|TRBV30
CAWSVEANYGYTF
TGTGCCTGGAGTGTAGAAGCTAACTATGGCTACACCTTC
>.|once|TRBJ1-1|TRBV5-1
CASSRQVPNTEAFF
TGCGCCAGCAGCCGACAGGTCCCGAACACTGAAGCTTTCTTT
>.|.|TRBJ1-4|TRBV29-1
CSVRHTEKLFF
TGCAGCGTAAGACACACCGAAAAACTGTTTTTT
>.|.|TRBJ2-1|TRBV5-1
CASSPILGVDEQFF
TGCGCCAGCAGCCCTATTCTGGGAGTCGATGAGCAGTTCTTC
>TRBD1|.|TRBJ1-2|TRBV19
CASRLDRDYGYTF
TGTGCCAGTAGACTCGACAGGGACTATGGCTACACCTTC
>TRBD1|.|TRBJ1-5|TRBV5-1
CASSQGDNQPQHF
TGCGCCAGCAGCCAGGGGGATAATCAGCCCCAGCATTTT
>.|.|TRBJ1-3|TRBV28
CASSGPGSGNTIYF
TGTGCCAGCAGTGGTCCCGGCTCTGGAAACACCATATATTTT
>.|.|TRBJ1-1|TRBV18
CASSRPVVPEAFF
TGTGCCAGCTCACGACCAGTCGTCCCTGAAGCTTTCTTT
>.|.|TRBJ1-4|TRBV5-4
CASRPTPTNEKLFF
TGTGCCAGCAGGCCGACCCCAACTAATGAAAAACTGTTTTTT
>TRBD1|.|TRBJ2-7|TRBV15
CATRRTGGPGWHF
TGTGCCACTAGGAGGACAGGGGGGCCCGGGTGGCACTTC
>.|.|TRBJ2-1|TRBV4-2
CASSQGGTRALNEQFF
TGTGCCAGCAGCCAAGGTGGGACCCGAGCCCTTAATGAGCAGTTCTTC